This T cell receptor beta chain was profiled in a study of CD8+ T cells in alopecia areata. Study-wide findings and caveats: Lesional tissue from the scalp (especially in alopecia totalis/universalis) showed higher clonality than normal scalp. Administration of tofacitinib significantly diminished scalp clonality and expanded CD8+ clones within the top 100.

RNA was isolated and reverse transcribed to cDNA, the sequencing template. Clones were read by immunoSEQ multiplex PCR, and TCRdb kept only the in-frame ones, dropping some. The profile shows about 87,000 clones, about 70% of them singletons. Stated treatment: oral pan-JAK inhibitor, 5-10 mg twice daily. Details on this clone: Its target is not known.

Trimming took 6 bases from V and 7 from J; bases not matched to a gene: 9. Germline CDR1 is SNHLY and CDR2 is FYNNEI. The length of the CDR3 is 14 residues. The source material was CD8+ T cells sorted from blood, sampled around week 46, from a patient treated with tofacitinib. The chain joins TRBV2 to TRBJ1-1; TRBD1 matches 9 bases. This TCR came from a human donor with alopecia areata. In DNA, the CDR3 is TGTGCCAGCAGAACGGGACAGGGTTCGATTGAAGCTTTCTTT. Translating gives CASRTGQGSIEAFF.